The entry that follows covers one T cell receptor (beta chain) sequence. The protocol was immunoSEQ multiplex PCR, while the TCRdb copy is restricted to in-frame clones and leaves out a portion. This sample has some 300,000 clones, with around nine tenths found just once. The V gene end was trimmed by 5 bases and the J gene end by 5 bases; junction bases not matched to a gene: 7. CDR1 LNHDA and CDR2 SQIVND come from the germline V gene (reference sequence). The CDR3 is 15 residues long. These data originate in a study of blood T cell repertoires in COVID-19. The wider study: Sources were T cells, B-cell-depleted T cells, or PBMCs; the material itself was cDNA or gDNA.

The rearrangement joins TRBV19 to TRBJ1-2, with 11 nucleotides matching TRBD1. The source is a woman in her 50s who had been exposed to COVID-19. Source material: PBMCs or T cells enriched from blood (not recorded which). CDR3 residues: CASSRTGGLSYGYTF. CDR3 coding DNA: TGTGCCAGTAGTCGGACAGGGGGCCTGAGTTATGGCTACACCTTC.